Presented here are 5 T cell receptor beta chains from one specimen sequenced in a study of blood T cell repertoires in COVID-19. The method was immunoSEQ multiplex PCR; TCRdb's version includes in-frame clones alone and lacks a portion of them. The table includes approximately 160,000 clones, around 80% detected once. Source material: peripheral blood. The receptor source for this set is a woman aged 60-75 years with acute or convalescent COVID-19.

The chain carries TRBV9 and TRBJ2-2; D may be TRBD1 (5 bases). V gave up 6 bases and J gave up 0 bases, with 15 bases separating them. The CDR3 is made up of 16 amino acids. The V gene's germline CDR1 is SGDLS and CDR2 YYNGEE. CDR3 amino acids: CASTVGGHTNTGELFF. In DNA form, the CDR3 reads TGTGCCAGCACCGTGGGTGGACATACGAACACCGGGGAGCTGTTTTTT.

The chain has TRBV6-4 and TRBJ1-1; 8 nucleotides align to TRBD1. Germline V gives CDR1 MRHNA, CDR2 SNTAGT. The CDR3 has 14 residues. The ends lost 7 bases at V and 1 base at J; junction bases unmatched: 5. Here the CDR3 DNA reads TGTGCCAGCAAGCAAACAGGGGGGAACACTGAAGCTTTCTTT. Its translation is CASKQTGGNTEAFF.

The genes are TRBV7-2 and TRBJ1-6; D is unclear. This CDR3 comprises 14 residues. The ends were cut back, 5 bases at V and 7 bases at J, with 12 bases in the middle. CDR1 and CDR2 from the germline V gene are SGHTA and FQGNSA. The CDR3 loop is CASSRSSRNSPLHF. CDR3 DNA sequence: TGTGCCAGCAGCCGGAGCTCACGGAATTCACCCCTCCACTTT.

This chain connects TRBV7-9 to TRBJ1-1; 8 bases are shared with TRBD1. The junction had 9 bases not matched to a gene; V was cut back by 1 base and J by 2 bases. Germline V lookup: CDR1 SEHNR, CDR2 FQNEAQ (reference sequence). The CDR3 runs to 17 residues. Written as DNA, the CDR3 is TGTGCCAGCAGCTTAGGAAATTGGGGGACAGGTAACACTGAAGCTTTCTTT. Translation gives CASSLGNWGTGNTEAFF. Using reference TRBV7-9 and TRBJ1-1 for the parts outside the CDR3, the full variable domain is DTGVSQNPRHKITKRGQNVTFRCDPISEHNRLYWYRQTLGQGPEFLTYFQNEAQLEKSRLLSDRFSAERPKGSFSTLEIQRTEQGDSAMYLCASSLGNWGTGNTEAFFGQGTRLTVV.

This sequence joins TRBV19 and TRBJ1-5; 8 positions match TRBD1. The CDR3 is 16 amino acids. Germline V gene lookup returns CDR1 LNHDA and CDR2 SQIVND (reference sequence). The V gene end was trimmed by 5 bases and the J gene end by 3 bases; junction bases not matched to a gene: 9. CDR3 loop: CASSPRQGTLNQPQHF. For the CDR3, the DNA is TGTGCCAGTAGTCCTCGACAGGGGACCCTCAATCAGCCCCAGCATTTT.